This is a list of T cell receptor beta chains from one sample in a study of PD-1 blockade in classical Hodgkin lymphoma. Method: immunoSEQ multiplex PCR; TCRdb's copy keeps in-frame clones and lacks some. Of about 41,000 clones listed, about 70% are singletons. Sequences were derived from peripheral blood mononuclear cells (PBMCs), sampled at baseline. The receptors shown here come from a human donor with classical Hodgkin lymphoma. Both conserved end residues are part of each CDR3. The D gene is left open where the match is weak. Clone sizes are given selectively: once, few, many, or a class where the clone is expanded.

J gene | clone size | D gene | V gene | CDR3 DNA | CDR3 protein
TRBJ2-7 | - | TRBD2 | TRBV7-2 | TGTGCCAGCAGGCAGGGTCTAGGGGAGGGCCTCTACGAGCAGTACTTC | CASRQGLGEGLYEQYF
TRBJ2-2 | - | - | TRBV18 | TGTGCCAGCTCACCACCAGGTATCTACACCGGGGAGCTGTTTTTT | CASSPPGIYTGELFF
TRBJ1-4 | - | - | TRBV28 | TGTGCCAGCAGTCCTTACTACGAAAAACTGTTTTTT | CASSPYYEKLFF
TRBJ2-7 | once | TRBD2 | TRBV7-8 | TGTGCCAGCAGCTTAGAGGGCGGGAGACGGCCCTACGAGCAGTACTTC | CASSLEGGRRPYEQYF
TRBJ2-2 | - | - | TRBV9 | TGTGCCAGCAGCGTCCGGGATTTAAGGCTTCCGAACACCGGGGAGCTGTTTTTT | CASSVRDLRLPNTGELFF
TRBJ1-5 | - | - | TRBV27 | TGTGCCAGTAAGGGGAGTAACAATCAGCCCCAGCATTTT | CASKGSNNQPQHF
TRBJ2-3 | - | - | TRBV7-2 | TGTGCCAGCAGCTTACAGGGTGCGGATACGCAGTATTTT | CASSLQGADTQYF
TRBJ2-5 | once | - | TRBV7-9 | TGTGCCAGCAGCTCCCAAGAGACCCAGTACTTC | CASSSQETQYF
TRBJ2-5 | - | - | TRBV7-9 | TGTGCCAGCAGCTCCGGGACTCAGGAGGAGACCCAGTACTTC | CASSSGTQEETQYF
TRBJ2-5 | - | - | TRBV28 | TGTGCCAGCAGTTTAATAAGGCCGGAGACCCAGTACTTC | CASSLIRPETQYF
TRBJ1-2 | - | TRBD1 | TRBV5-4 | TGTGCCAGCAGCCTTGAGAACAGGGGGTATGGCTACACCTTC | CASSLENRGYGYTF
TRBJ2-1 | - | TRBD1 | TRBV2 | TGTGCCAGCAGGGCAGGGGGCGTTTACAATGAGCAGTTCTTC | CASRAGGVYNEQFF
TRBJ2-1 | - | TRBD2 | TRBV5-4 | TGTGCCAGCAGCCTAAGCGGGAGGGCTGATGGTGAGCAGTTCTTC | CASSLSGRADGEQFF
TRBJ2-7 | - | - | TRBV6-1 | TGTGCCAGCAGTCCAAGGGGGATAGCTGGGGGCGAGCAGTACTTC | CASSPRGIAGGEQYF
TRBJ2-5 | once | - | TRBV5-8 | TGTGCCAGCAGCTTGGAGGGTTCGGGTGGGGAGACCCAGTACTTC | CASSLEGSGGETQYF
TRBJ2-7 | - | - | TRBV2 | TGTGCCAGCAACGAGGGACCCTACGAGCAGTACTTC | CASNEGPYEQYF
TRBJ2-3 | - | TRBD2 | TRBV28 | TGTGCCAGCAGTTCCTTAGCGGGAGGGCGTCCAGATACGCAGTATTTT | CASSSLAGGRPDTQYF
TRBJ2-3 | - | TRBD2 | TRBV25-1 | TGTGCCAGCAGTAGAGCGGGAGGCACAGATACGCAGTATTTT | CASSRAGGTDTQYF
TRBJ2-7 | - | - | TRBV28 | TGTGCCAGCAGTTTAGGACAACTTTACGAGCAGTACTTC | CASSLGQLYEQYF
TRBJ1-2 | - | - | TRBV6-1 | TGTGCCAGCAGTGAAAAATTAGGATTATATGGCTACACCTTC | CASSEKLGLYGYTF
TRBJ2-6 | - | - | TRBV7-9 | TGTGCCAGCAGCTTAGGGCAGGGGGCCAACGTCCTGACTTTC | CASSLGQGANVLTF
TRBJ2-7 | - | TRBD2 | TRBV18 | TGTGCCAGCTCCGCAGTCGGGCTAGCGGACTCCTACGAGCAGTACTTC | CASSAVGLADSYEQYF
TRBJ2-7 | - | - | TRBV10-1 | TGCGCCAGCAGTGAGCGGCAGGCTTACGAGCAGTACTTC | CASSERQAYEQYF
TRBJ2-3 | - | - | TRBV7-9 | TGTGCCAGCAGCCCAGAGGCGGTTAGCACAGATACGCAGTATTTT | CASSPEAVSTDTQYF
TRBJ2-1 | - | - | TRBV27 | TGTGCCAGCAGTTTAAAAGCTAGCTATTCCTACAATGAGCAGTTCTTC | CASSLKASYSYNEQFF
TRBJ1-2 | - | TRBD1 | TRBV10-3 | TGTGCCATCAGGACAGGGGGGACTATTGGCTACACCTTC | CAIRTGGTIGYTF
TRBJ1-2 | - | TRBD1 | TRBV6-5 | TGTGCCAGCAGTCTAGCGACAGGGCCCAATGGCTACACCTTC | CASSLATGPNGYTF